Given below is one T cell receptor (beta chain) in context. There is no known antigen for this receptor. No base quality information exists; no much larger clone differs at one position. V is shortened by 4 bases, J by 1 base, and the region joining them spans 10 bases. Via the germline V gene, CDR1 is SQVTM and CDR2 ANQGSEA. The cysteine opens and the phenylalanine closes a CDR3 of 13 amino acids. The DNA shown is the 39-base CDR3, in frame from base 1. Libraries were built with PCR. TCRdb records Illumina HiSeq 2500 as the sequencer. TCR libraries were prepared with molecular barcoding, using unique molecular identifiers to normalize TCRbeta repertoire quantification. The public reads were run again by TCRdb, first through fastp at Q25 and then through MiXCR, and only productive beta chains were kept. For every CDR3 protein sequence, its rows merge into one entry that carries the most common genes and DNA. This sample lists some 550,000 distinct CDR3 sequences; around 23% were detected once. 13% to 15% of the sample belongs to the ten largest clones.

This sample's treatment or condition label indicates: allogeneic hematopoietic cell transplantation with graft depleted of TCRalphabeta T cells and CD19 B cells. Transplant recipients were children who received TCRalphabeta/CD19-depleted allogeneic hematopoietic cell grafts. This record belongs to a study of T-cell reconstitution after alpha-beta-depleted transplantation in children (dated by TCRdb to between 2015 and 2016). Turning to the overall study: Using TCR repertoire profiling, the study followed T-cell immune reconstitution in a quantitative way in children after TCRalphabeta/CD19-depleted allogeneic hematopoietic cell transplantation.

Study-wide findings and limitations: In some patients, the high TCRbeta diversity seen at day 60 was put down to recipient T cells and intrathymic progenitors that had survived conditioning. Over the following months the frequencies of hyperexpanded clones went down, and after one year T-cell counts and TCRbeta diversity were mostly credited to newly produced T cells. The apparently early alphabetaT-cell count recovery about two months after transplant was reportedly dependent on only several hundred rapidly expanded clones derived from non-depleted graft cells.

This material consisted of PBMCs, mostly from graft donor cells, taken 360 days after TCRalphabeta/CD19-depleted stem cell transplant. The rearrangement combines TRBV29-1 with TRBJ1-1, with the D gene call left open. The TCR sequence derives from a boy under two years old who had a stem cell transplant for acute myeloid leukemia, so the T cells may come from the graft donor. CDR3 protein: CSVGVLKNTEAFF. The DNA sequence is given as TGCAGCGTTGGCGTCCTGAAGAACACTGAAGCTTTCTTT.